The 30 T cell receptor beta chains below were found in one sample sequenced in a study of beta chain features in type 1 diabetes. Sequencing targeted expressed TCRB transcripts, as all isolated RNA had been reverse transcribed. Clones were read by immunoSEQ multiplex PCR, and TCRdb kept only the in-frame ones, dropping some. The top ten clones hold 1% to 1.5% of a sample with some 240,000 clones, approximately 10% of them seen once. The sample comprised central memory CD4+ T cells from blood. The source is a man aged 18-30 years in good health.

This clone was seen ten or more times. The chain recombines TRBV18 with TRBJ2-7; D tentatively reads TRBD1 or TRBD2 (5 bases each). Germline CDR1 KGHSH, CDR2 LQKENI. Trimming stripped 5 bases from V and 2 bases from J, with 10 bases between. The CDR3 is 13 residues long. CDR3 sequence reads: CASSAGTTYEQYF. Here the CDR3 DNA reads TGTGCCAGCTCAGCCGGGACCACCTACGAGCAGTACTTC. The full variable domain, in which reference TRBV18 and TRBJ2-7 provide the parts outside the CDR3, is NAGVMQNPRHLVRRRGQEARLRCSPMKGHSHVYWYRQLPEEGLKFMVYLQKENIIDESGMPKERFSAEFPKEGPSILRIQQVVRGDSAAYFCASSAGTTYEQYFGPGTRLTVT.

The V call is TRBV19, the J call TRBJ2-7; 7 bases align to TRBD1. After removal of 6 bases from V and 1 base from J, the junction contained 3 bases not matched to a gene. The CDR3 totals 13 residues. CDR1 is LNHDA, CDR2 SQIVND, per germline (reference sequence). The CDR3 sequence: CASRVGQSYEQYF. The CDR3 region has the DNA TGTGCCAGTAGGGTGGGACAGTCCTACGAGCAGTACTTC.

This clone was observed many times. The chain couples TRBV29-1 to TRBJ2-5; no definite D call. Trimming removed 0 bases at V and 4 bases at J, with 12 bases between. Germline CDR1 and CDR2: SQVTM and ANQGSEA. The CDR3 sequence is 14 residues long. CDR3 bases: TGCAGCGTTGAAGATCCGTGGGCCGGAGAGACCCAGTACTTC. Translating gives CSVEDPWAGETQYF.

The genes are TRBV15 and TRBJ1-1, with TRBD1 matching 9 bases. V trimming: 0 bases; J trimming: 10 bases; junction bases outside the gene matches: 6. The CDR3 is 14 residues long. CDR1 is LNHNV, CDR2 YYDKDF, per germline (reference sequence). CDR3 protein: CATSREPQGAGAFF. In nucleotides, the CDR3 is TGTGCCACCAGCAGAGAACCACAGGGGGCCGGAGCTTTCTTT.

This clone was detected a few times. The chain joins TRBV29-1 to TRBJ1-1; unclear D gene. This CDR3 has 13 residues. Trimming removed 3 bases at V and 5 bases at J, with 13 bases between. Germline lookup yields CDR1 SQVTM and CDR2 ANQGSEA. CDR3 nucleotides: TGCAGCGTTGACTTGGTAAGCGTGACTGAAGCTTTCTTT. The encoded protein is CSVDLVSVTEAFF.

The V call is TRBV18, the J call TRBJ2-7; D possibly corresponds to TRBD1 (6 bases). Deletions cut 2 bases from V and 3 bases from J, with 11 bases between. Germline V gives CDR1 KGHSH, CDR2 LQKENI. This CDR3 has 14 amino acids. The CDR3 nucleotides are TGTGCCAGCTCACCAGACGCGACAGGCTACGAGCAGTACTTC. This encodes CASSPDATGYEQYF.

The rearrangement joins TRBV4-1 to TRBJ2-1; 8 nucleotides match TRBD2. This CDR3 is 15 amino acids long. The ends lost 7 bases at V and 6 bases at J; junction bases unmatched: 11. CDR1 is MGHRA, CDR2 YSYEKL, per germline. CDR3 region: CASKGLAGPPNEQFF. CDR3 DNA sequence: TGCGCCAGCAAAGGACTAGCTGGACCCCCCAATGAGCAGTTCTTC.

This rearrangement joins TRBV4-3 to TRBJ2-3; 7 nucleotides align to TRBD1. The V and J ends lost 4 bases and 1 base, in that order; junction bases with no gene match: 5. The CDR3 has 15 amino acids. Germline V gene data show CDR1 as LGHNA and CDR2 as YSLEER. For the CDR3, the DNA is TGCGCCAGCAGCCCCGTAGGACAGGGCACAGATACGCAGTATTTT. This sequence encodes CASSPVGQGTDTQYF.

This clone has only a few counts. This rearrangement joins TRBV7-2 to TRBJ2-6, with D possibly being TRBD1 (6 bases). CDR1 is SGHTA, CDR2 FQGNSA, per germline. Trimming pared 5 bases from V and 1 base from J, leaving 12 bases between. CDR3 size: 16 residues. CDR3 in DNA: TGTGCCAGCAGCAGAGGGGGAGAGTCTGGGGCCAACGTCCTGACTTTC. Amino acid sequence: CASSRGGESGANVLTF. Using reference TRBV7-2 and TRBJ2-6 for the parts outside the CDR3, the full variable domain is GAGVSQSPSNKVTEKGKDVELRCDPISGHTALYWYRQSLGQGLEFLIYFQGNSAPDKSGLPSDRFSAERTGGSVSTLTIQRTQQEDSAVYLCASSRGGESGANVLTFGAGSRLTVL.

The genes are TRBV7-3 and TRBJ2-7; D is possibly TRBD1 (8 bases). Germline V CDR1 and CDR2: SGHTA, FQGTGA. CDR3 length: 13 residues. V lost 8 bases, J lost 2 bases, and 13 bases lay in between. The CDR3 here is CASQQGGAYEQYF. CDR3 bases: TGTGCCAGCCAACAGGGGGGGGCCTACGAGCAGTACTTC.

This clone has only a few counts. This chain links TRBV4-2 with TRBJ1-5; 9 bases are shared with TRBD1. The CDR3 extends over 17 amino acids. Germline trimming cut 3 bases from V and 6 bases from J; bases unmatched to any gene: 12. The germline CDR1 and CDR2 sequences are LGHNA and YNFKEQ. The CDR3 sequence: CASSHIPTGTGTQPQHF. CDR3 nucleotide sequence: TGTGCCAGCAGCCACATACCCACCGGGACAGGGACTCAGCCCCAGCATTTT.

This clone was found a few times. The rearrangement links TRBV10-3 to TRBJ1-2; 10 positions match TRBD1. Looked up from germline, CDR1 is ENHRY and CDR2 is SYGVKD. CDR3 size: 12 residues. With 10 bases clipped from V and 2 bases from J, the junction kept 1 base outside the gene matches. CDR3 residues: CATTGGNYGYTF. CDR3 nucleotides: TGTGCCACGACAGGGGGCAACTATGGCTACACCTTC.

This sequence joins TRBV5-4 and TRBJ2-1, with TRBD2 identical over 7 bases. V shed 1 base, J shed 5 bases, and the junction held 6 bases outside the gene matches. Germline-derived CDR1 and CDR2 are SGHNT and YYREEE (reference sequence). The CDR3 has 15 amino acids. DNA of the CDR3: TGTGCCAGCAGCTTGAATGCGGGAGTGGACAATGAGCAGTTCTTC. Translated: CASSLNAGVDNEQFF.

The genes are TRBV28 and TRBJ2-1, with 10 bases lining up with TRBD2. Germline CDR1 and CDR2: MDHEN and SYDVKM. The CDR3 has 15 residues. The V gene end was trimmed by 3 bases and the J gene end by 4 bases; junction bases not matched to a gene: 3. The CDR3 DNA is TGTGCCAGCAGTTTCATTAGCGGGGGGTACAATGAGCAGTTCTTC. This codes for CASSFISGGYNEQFF.

Details on this clone: Other DNA sequences in the same sample also yield this CDR3. The V gene is TRBV7-2, the J gene TRBJ2-5, with a possible D match to TRBD2 (5 bases). V shed 5 bases and J shed 4 bases, with 8 bases lying between them. CDR1 SGHTA and CDR2 FQGNSA come from the germline V gene. This CDR3 comprises 12 residues. The CDR3 bases are TGTGCCAGCAGCCGTACTAGAGAGACCCAGTACTTC. It is translated as CASSRTRETQYF.

This clone was observed a handful of times. In DNA, the CDR3 is TGTGCCAGCAGCTCTCCTGGGAAGACGGGAGGGAGGAATGAGCAGTTCTTC. Translated: CASSSPGKTGGRNEQFF. The V and J genes are TRBV7-8 and TRBJ2-1; 8 positions agree with TRBD2. There are 17 residues in the CDR3. The germline V gene encodes CDR1 SGHVS and CDR2 FQNEAQ. Trimming at V came to 4 bases and at J to 7 bases, leaving 15 bases not matched to a gene. The full variable domain, its missing parts supplied by reference TRBV7-8 and TRBJ2-1, is GAGVSQSPRYKVAKRGQDVALRCDPISGHVSLFWYQQALGQGPEFLTYFQNEAQLDKSGLPSDRFFAERPEGSVSTLKIQRTQQEDSAVYLCASSSPGKTGGRNEQFFGPGTRLTVL.

This clone was picked up many times. The J gene is TRBJ2-1, the V gene TRBV10-3; 8 nucleotides align to TRBD1. Unmatched junction bases numbered 7, after V lost 10 bases and J lost 8 bases. Germline V gives CDR1 ENHRY, CDR2 SYGVKD. The CDR3 spans 12 residues. This CDR3 is CATGDRTYEQFF. CDR3 DNA: TGTGCCACTGGGGACAGGACGTATGAGCAGTTCTTC.

The chain joins TRBV29-1 to TRBJ2-4; tentative D call: TRBD1 (5 bases). Germline V gene data show CDR1 as SQVTM and CDR2 as ANQGSEA. The length of the CDR3 is 14 residues. The V end was cut by 4 bases, the J end by 6 bases, with 16 bases between. The CDR3 bases are TGCAGCGTTGGAACTAAACAGGATAGAAACATTCAGTACTTC. Residues: CSVGTKQDRNIQYF.

This sequence joins TRBV30 and TRBJ1-1, with no clear D. Trimming removed 0 bases from V and 5 bases from J, with 10 bases in between. This CDR3 region has 13 residues. Per the germline V gene, CDR1 is GTSNPN and CDR2 is SVGIG (reference sequence). The DNA for the CDR3 is TGTGCCTGGAGTGTCGCCCTGGGGACTGAAGCTTTCTTT. The encoded protein is CAWSVALGTEAFF.

This clone has only a few counts. CDR3 sequence reads: CASSPTGIGNTGELFF. The CDR3, as DNA: TGCGCCAGCAGCCCGACAGGGATTGGGAACACCGGGGAGCTGTTTTTT. The chain employs TRBV5-1 and TRBJ2-2; 7 nucleotides agree with TRBD1. This CDR3 is 16 amino acids long. Trimming cost V 4 bases and J 1 base; bases outside gene matches: 7. The V gene's germline CDR1 is SGHRS and CDR2 YFSETQ.

This clone was counted a few times. The chain joins TRBV19 to TRBJ2-7; 8 bases align to TRBD1. The germline CDR1 and CDR2 sequences are LNHDA and SQIVND (reference sequence). J lost 2 bases, V lost 3 bases, and 9 bases had no gene match. This CDR3 region has 16 residues. The chain's CDR3 is CASSIDRGISTYEQYF. The CDR3 DNA reads TGTGCCAGTAGTATTGACAGGGGAATAAGTACCTACGAGCAGTACTTC.

In its sample, this clone was seen many times. The chain has TRBV6-1 and TRBJ1-5, with unresolved D. Trimming took 5 bases from V and 9 from J, leaving 14 bases between them. There are 13 residues in the CDR3. Germline lookup yields CDR1 MNHNS and CDR2 SASEGT. The CDR3 here is CASSPKEGAPQHF. CDR3 nucleotides: TGTGCCAGCAGTCCGAAGGAAGGAGCGCCCCAGCATTTT.

This clone appeared a few times. The chain links TRBV29-1 to TRBJ2-5; 9 positions match TRBD1. This CDR3 has 13 residues. J gave up 1 base and V 7 bases, and 4 bases lay outside the gene matches. CDR1 SQVTM and CDR2 ANQGSEA come from the germline V gene. The DNA of the CDR3 is TGCAGCGCTGGGACAGGGTTCCAAGAGACCCAGTACTTC. It translates to CSAGTGFQETQYF.

The chain combines TRBV7-2 with TRBJ2-7; TRBD1 matches at 9 bases. CDR3 length equals 14 residues. Germline V CDR1 and CDR2: SGHTA, FQGNSA. J lost 4 bases, V lost 6 bases, and 7 bases had no gene match. This CDR3 is CASSRQGGKYEQYF. In DNA form, the CDR3 reads TGTGCCAGCAGTAGACAGGGGGGGAAGTACGAGCAGTACTTC.

There are a few counts of this clone. The chain has TRBV10-3 and TRBJ2-2; tentatively, D is TRBD1 (5 bases). Germline CDR1 reads ENHRY; CDR2 reads SYGVKD. This CDR3 has 17 amino acids. V lost 2 bases and J 0 bases, leaving 13 bases between the germline ends. The DNA of the CDR3 is TGTGCCATCAGTGAGAGGAAGGGGAACGCGAACACCGGGGAGCTGTTTTTT. Translated, it gives CAISERKGNANTGELFF.

The chain couples TRBV15 to TRBJ2-7, with 12 bases aligning to TRBD1. Germline loops: CDR1 LNHNV, CDR2 YYDKDF (reference sequence). The junction had 7 bases not matched to a gene; V was cut back by 0 bases and J by 7 bases. The CDR3 extends over 16 amino acids. The CDR3 reads CATSRDQGQGAREQYF. The CDR3 nucleotides are TGTGCCACCAGCAGAGATCAGGGACAGGGGGCGAGGGAGCAGTACTTC.

The DNA for the CDR3 is TGTGCCAGCAGTGACACCGGAGGGGGGACCGAGCAGTACTTC. Protein product: CASSDTGGGTEQYF. The rearrangement joins TRBV2 to TRBJ2-7; the D gene could be TRBD1 or TRBD2 (6 bases each). Per germline, CDR1 SNHLY and CDR2 FYNNEI. V was clipped by 3 bases and J by 6 bases, with 15 bases between them. The length of the CDR3 is 14 residues.

The gene calls are TRBV6-6 and TRBJ1-4; D gene uncertain. Germline V CDR1 and CDR2: MNHNY, SVGAGI (reference sequence). The CDR3 loop spans 12 amino acids. The ends were cut back, 2 bases at V and 10 bases at J, with 8 bases in the middle. The CDR3 coding sequence is TGTGCCAGCAGTTACGAATCCCGAAAACTGTTTTTT. As protein: CASSYESRKLFF.

This clone was detected a few times. The chain has TRBV25-1 and TRBJ1-3, with D unresolved. There are 16 residues in the CDR3. The germline V gene has CDR1 MGHDK and CDR2 SYGVNS. Trimming took 2 bases from V and 0 from J, leaving 11 bases between them. CDR3 in DNA: TGTGCCAGCAGTGAACGTGCAGGCCTCTCTGGAAACACCATATATTTT. It translates to CASSERAGLSGNTIYF.

This clone was recorded a few times. The gene calls are TRBV28 and TRBJ2-4, with unresolved D. The CDR3 length is 15 residues. V was trimmed by 5 bases and J by 4 bases, leaving 15 bases between them. In germline, CDR1 is MDHEN, CDR2 SYDVKM. The CDR3 region has the DNA TGTGCCAGCAGTCTCGCGTCCGGAGAAAAAAACATTCAGTACTTC. Amino acid sequence: CASSLASGEKNIQYF.